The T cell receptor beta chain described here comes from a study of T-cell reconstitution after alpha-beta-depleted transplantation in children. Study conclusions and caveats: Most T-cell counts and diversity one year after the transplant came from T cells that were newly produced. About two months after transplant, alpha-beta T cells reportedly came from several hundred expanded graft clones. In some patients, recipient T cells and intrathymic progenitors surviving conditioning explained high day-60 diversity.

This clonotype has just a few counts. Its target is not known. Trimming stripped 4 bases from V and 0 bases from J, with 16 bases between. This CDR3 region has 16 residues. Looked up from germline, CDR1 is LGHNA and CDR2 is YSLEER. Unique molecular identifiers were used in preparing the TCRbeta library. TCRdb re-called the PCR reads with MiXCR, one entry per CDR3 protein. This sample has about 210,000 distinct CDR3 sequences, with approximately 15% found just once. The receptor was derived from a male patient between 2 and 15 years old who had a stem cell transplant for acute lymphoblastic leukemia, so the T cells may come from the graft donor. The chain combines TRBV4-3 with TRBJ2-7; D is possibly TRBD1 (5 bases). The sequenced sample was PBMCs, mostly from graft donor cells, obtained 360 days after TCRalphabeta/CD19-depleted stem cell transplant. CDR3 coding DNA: TGCGCCAGCAGCCCCTTCGCTTTTACAGGCTCCTACGAGCAGTACTTC. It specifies CASSPFAFTGSYEQYF.